One sample yielded the 15 T cell receptor beta chains listed below, sequenced in a study of shared clonotypes between healthy human individuals. Assay: immunoSEQ multiplex PCR; the TCRdb copy retains only in-frame clones and omits some. The table has 100,000 to 120,000 clones, more than 65% seen once; the top ten hold approximately 25%. The sample comprised memory CD8+ T cells sorted from blood. As for subset: CD45RO+ cells pooled with CCR7-negative TemRA cells. The receptor source for this set is a woman under 40 in good health.

In DNA, the CDR3 is TGTGCCACCAGCACAGGGCCCCCGAACACTGAAGCTTTCTTT. Residues: CATSTGPPNTEAFF. The J gene is TRBJ1-1, the V gene TRBV15; D possibly corresponds to TRBD1 (5 bases). CDR3 size: 14 residues. V lost 4 bases and J 1 base, leaving 10 bases between the germline ends. The germline V gene encodes CDR1 LNHNV and CDR2 YYDKDF (reference sequence).

The chain is built from TRBV6-4 and TRBJ1-2; possibly TRBD1 for D (5 bases). Trimming removed 10 bases at V and 6 bases at J, with 15 bases between. The CDR3 is 12 residues long. The germline CDR1 and CDR2 sequences are MRHNA and SNTAGT. The CDR3 coding sequence is TGTGCCATGAGGGGAGGGGCGGATGGCTACACCTTC. Amino acids: CAMRGGADGYTF.

The V gene is TRBV16, the J gene TRBJ2-7; 9 bases are shared with TRBD1. The CDR3 spans 15 residues. Germline V gene sequence: CDR1 KGHSY, CDR2 FQNENV. With 5 bases clipped from V and 7 bases from J, the junction kept 12 bases outside the gene matches. CDR3 residues: CASSYSTGGLSEQYF. The CDR3 nucleotides are TGTGCCAGCAGCTACTCAACAGGGGGCCTCTCTGAGCAGTACTTC.

This clone was found many times. The chain recombines TRBV7-9 with TRBJ2-5; TRBD2 matches at 14 bases. Germline CDR1 reads SEHNR; CDR2 reads FQNEAQ (reference sequence). Trimming cost V 5 bases and J 2 bases; bases outside gene matches: 4. This CDR3 region has 16 residues. The CDR3 nucleotides read TGTGCCAGCAGCCAAGGGACTAGCGGGAGACAAGAGACCCAGTACTTC. Its translation: CASSQGTSGRQETQYF.

The chain joins TRBV4-1 to TRBJ2-5; 9 bases are a match to TRBD2. There are 17 residues in the CDR3. Germline V gene sequence: CDR1 MGHRA, CDR2 YSYEKL. V dropped 0 bases and J dropped 4; count of bases not matched to a gene: 9. The CDR3 DNA reads TGCGCCAGCAGCCAAGAACGATCTAGCGGGACGGGAGAGACCCAGTACTTC. It codes for CASSQERSSGTGETQYF.

This clone was seen repeatedly, ten times or more. This chain connects TRBV28 to TRBJ2-2; a possible D gene is TRBD1 (6 bases). Per germline, CDR1 MDHEN and CDR2 SYDVKM. With 11 bases removed from V and 3 bases from J, the gap between germline ends came to 19 bases. The CDR3 runs 15 residues. In nucleotides, the CDR3 is TGTGCCGGGAGTTTGGGACAAAGAGACACCGGGGAGCTGTTTTTT. Translation: CAGSLGQRDTGELFF.

In this sample, this clone turned up once. This chain connects TRBV29-1 to TRBJ2-5, with 7 bases identical to TRBD1. The CDR3 totals 12 residues. V lost 7 bases, J lost 0 bases, and 2 bases stayed unmatched. Germline-derived CDR1 and CDR2 are SQVTM and ANQGSEA. The CDR3 sequence: CSGQGHQETQYF. DNA of the CDR3: TGCAGCGGACAGGGTCACCAAGAGACCCAGTACTTC.

The chain couples TRBV5-8 to TRBJ2-7; 7 bases agree with TRBD2. This CDR3 comprises 16 residues. The junction had 15 bases not matched to a gene; V was cut back by 2 bases and J by 7 bases. Germline V CDR1 and CDR2: SGHTS, YDEGEE. The CDR3 loop is CASSFVGNRRGGEQYF. In DNA, the CDR3 is TGTGCCAGCAGCTTCGTAGGGAACCGACGCGGGGGAGAGCAGTACTTC.

This rearrangement joins TRBV7-9 to TRBJ1-1; D not resolved. Germline-derived CDR1 and CDR2 are SEHNR and FQNEAQ (reference sequence). V shed 1 base and J shed 2 bases, with 14 bases lying between them. CDR3 size: 16 residues. CDR3 DNA sequence: TGTGCCAGCAGCTTAGTTTTGAGCCAGTCTAACACTGAAGCTTTCTTT. Translated, it gives CASSLVLSQSNTEAFF.

The rearrangement joins TRBV9 to TRBJ2-1; 14 bases are a match to TRBD2. The CDR3 length is 20 residues. CDR1 and CDR2 from the germline V gene are SGDLS and YYNGEE. The junction had 14 bases not matched to a gene; V was cut back by 4 bases and J by 2 bases. The CDR3 sequence: CASSPRPGLAGVGPYNEQFF. The CDR3, as DNA: TGTGCCAGCAGCCCCCGCCCGGGACTAGCGGGAGTGGGACCCTACAATGAGCAGTTCTTC.

This rearrangement joins TRBV5-6 to TRBJ2-1; the D is unclear. V lost 1 base and J lost 4, with 12 bases in between. The germline V gene has CDR1 SGHDT and CDR2 YYEEEE. CDR3 size: 15 residues. The CDR3 loop is CASSLSELGYNEQFF. CDR3 in DNA: TGTGCCAGCAGCTTGTCTGAATTAGGGTACAATGAGCAGTTCTTC.

V usage is TRBV2 and J usage is TRBJ2-4; TRBD1 aligns across 11 bases. The CDR3 is 18 residues long. V trimming: 4 bases; J trimming: 7 bases; junction bases outside the gene matches: 15. The germline gives CDR1 SNHLY, CDR2 FYNNEI. The CDR3 DNA follows: TGTGCCAGCAGTGTGGGAATTGGCATTGGACAGGGGGCGAACATTCAGTACTTC. The encoded protein is CASSVGIGIGQGANIQYF.

This chain uses TRBV5-1 with TRBJ1-4; maybe TRBD1 (6 bases). Between the trimmed V and J ends, which lost 0 bases and 7 bases, there was a span of 16 bases. Looked up from germline, CDR1 is SGHRS and CDR2 is YFSETQ. The length of the CDR3 is 16 residues. The CDR3 here is CASSLAGARVGEKLFF. The CDR3 DNA follows: TGCGCCAGCAGCTTGGCGGGGGCCAGGGTCGGTGAAAAACTGTTTTTT.

This clone was counted a single time. The V call is TRBV18, the J call TRBJ2-7, with D possibly matching TRBD2 (6 bases). Germline CDR1 is KGHSH and CDR2 is LQKENI. This CDR3 spans 16 amino acids. The germline V and J ends were trimmed by 6 bases and 4 bases, with 22 bases remaining between them. CDR3 region: CASSKLDGDSPYEQYF. Written as DNA, the CDR3 is TGTGCCAGCTCGAAACTCGACGGGGACTCCCCATACGAGCAGTACTTC.

The V call is TRBV5-1, the J call TRBJ2-7; D not resolved. Germline CDR1 reads SGHRS; CDR2 reads YFSETQ. This CDR3 has 12 residues. Trimming left V 0 bases short and J 5 bases short, with 6 bases between. The CDR3 region is CASSLEGNEQYF. CDR3 DNA: TGCGCCAGCAGCTTGGAAGGGAACGAGCAGTACTTC.